The entry below describes one T cell receptor (beta chain). CD45RO/CCR7/CD25/CD127/CD95/CD27 separated CD4+ naive, central memory, regulatory and stem cell-like memory cells by sorting. Germline assignment: CDR1 GTSNPN and CDR2 SVGIG (reference sequence). CDR3 size: 15 residues. The ends were cut back, 5 bases at V and 6 bases at J, with 19 bases in the middle. This specimen comes from a study of beta chain features in type 1 diabetes. The sequenced template was cDNA made from the entire isolated RNA. Here immunoSEQ multiplex PCR was the method, and the copy in TCRdb shows in-frame clones only, minus some. The data show hundreds of thousands of clones, roughly a sixth seen once.

The J gene is TRBJ2-2, the V gene TRBV30, with D possibly called TRBD1 or TRBD2 (6 bases each). Sequencing used naive CD4+ T cells from blood. The source of this sequence is a young man in good health. This CDR3 reads CAWDASWGAAGELFF. The CDR3 DNA reads TGTGCCTGGGATGCTAGCTGGGGGGCCGCCGGGGAGCTGTTTTTT.